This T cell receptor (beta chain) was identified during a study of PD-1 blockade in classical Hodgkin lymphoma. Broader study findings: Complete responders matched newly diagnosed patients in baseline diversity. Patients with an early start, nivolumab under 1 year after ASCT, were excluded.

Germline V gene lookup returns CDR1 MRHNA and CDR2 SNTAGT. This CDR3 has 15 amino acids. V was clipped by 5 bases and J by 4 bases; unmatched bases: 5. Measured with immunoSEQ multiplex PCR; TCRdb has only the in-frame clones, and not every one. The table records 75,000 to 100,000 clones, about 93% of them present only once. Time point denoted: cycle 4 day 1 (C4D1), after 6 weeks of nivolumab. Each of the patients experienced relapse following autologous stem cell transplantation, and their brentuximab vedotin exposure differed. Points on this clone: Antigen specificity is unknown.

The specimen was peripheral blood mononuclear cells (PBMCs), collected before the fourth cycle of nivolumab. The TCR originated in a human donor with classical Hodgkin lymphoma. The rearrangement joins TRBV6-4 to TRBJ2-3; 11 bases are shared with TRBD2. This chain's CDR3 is CASSLRGLAADTQYF. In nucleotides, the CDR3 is TGTGCCAGCAGTTTACGGGGACTAGCGGCAGATACGCAGTATTTT.